The next 2 T cell receptor beta chains were all read from a single sample in a study of cytomegalovirus exposure and HLA in healthy donors. PCR amplification relied on 60 Vbeta primers (plus 13 Jbeta primers). Clones were sequenced by immunoSEQ multiplex PCR, and TCRdb holds only the in-frame ones, with some missing. The repertoire consists of under 45,000 clones, with about 80% occurring once and the leading ten covering approximately 6%. The material sequenced was PBMCs. The source is a male donor in good health and CMV-seronegative.

Only a few counts were recorded for this clone. The rearrangement uses TRBV5-4 and TRBJ1-2; 10 nucleotides agree with TRBD1. The germline V gene has CDR1 SGHNT and CDR2 YYREEE (reference sequence). The CDR3 runs 12 residues. V shed 4 bases, J shed 8 bases, and the junction held 2 bases outside the gene matches. The CDR3 here is CASSGTGVGYTF. CDR3 sequence (DNA): TGTGCCAGCAGCGGGACAGGGGTCGGCTACACCTTC.

The chain links TRBV27 to TRBJ2-7, with D tentatively TRBD1 (6 bases). Germline lookup yields CDR1 MNHEY and CDR2 SMNVEV (reference sequence). V was trimmed by 6 bases and J by 1 base, leaving 10 bases between them. The CDR3 sequence is 13 residues long. In DNA, the CDR3 is TGTGCCAGCAGCATAACAGGGTCCTACGAGCAGTACTTC. It encodes CASSITGSYEQYF.